This entry lists 20 T cell receptor beta chains sequenced from one sample in a study of CD8 T cells in Susac syndrome. Reverse transcription of roughly 0.5 to 1 ug RNA was performed with random hexamers. TCRdb fed the immunoSEQ multiplex PCR reads into MiXCR, producing one record per CDR3 protein. The sample has some 190,000 distinct CDR3 sequences; about 95% are singletons. Input material: CD4+ T cells from PBMCs. The receptors come from a human donor in good health.

V and J are TRBV29-1 and TRBJ2-7; D might be TRBD1 or TRBD2, each matching 5 bases. Germline V lookup: CDR1 SQVTM, CDR2 ANQGSEA. CDR3 length equals 12 residues. V dropped 6 bases and J dropped 3 bases, with 12 bases sitting between them. DNA for the CDR3: TGCAGCGTGGGGACCGATATCTACGAGCAGTACTTC. This encodes CSVGTDIYEQYF.

The rearrangement uses TRBV5-6 and TRBJ2-1, with 7 nucleotides matching TRBD1. This CDR3 is built from 15 residues. The V segment lost 0 bases and the J segment 6 bases; nucleotides outside the gene matches: 6. The germline gives CDR1 SGHDT, CDR2 YYEEEE. Here the CDR3 reads CASSLGDRFPNEQFF. Written as DNA, the CDR3 is TGTGCCAGCAGCTTGGGGGACAGATTCCCCAATGAGCAGTTCTTC.

The chain recombines TRBV3-1 with TRBJ1-1, with D possibly matching TRBD1 (5 bases). CDR1 is LGHDT, CDR2 YNNKEL, per germline (reference sequence). The length of the CDR3 is 12 residues. Trimming stripped 3 bases from V and 8 bases from J, with 10 bases between. CDR3 coding DNA: TGTGCCAGCAGCCATAAGGGGAAGGAAGCTTTCTTT. Translated, it gives CASSHKGKEAFF.

V usage is TRBV20-1 and J usage is TRBJ1-5; D possibly corresponds to TRBD1 (5 bases). The CDR3 is 15 residues long. Germline lookup yields CDR1 DFQATT and CDR2 SNEGSKA (reference sequence). With 5 bases removed from V and 2 bases from J, the gap between germline ends came to 16 bases. CDR3 DNA: TGCAGTGCTGTTGCCGGGGGTTATGGCAATCAGCCCCAGCATTTT. Its translation is CSAVAGGYGNQPQHF.

The V and J genes are TRBV6-2 or TRBV6-3 and TRBJ2-1; D remains unclear. The germline gives CDR1 MNHEY, CDR2 SVGEGT. The CDR3 is 14 amino acids. V lost 0 bases and J lost 6, with 9 bases in between. The CDR3 nucleotides are TGTGCCAGCAGTTACTCGGGGAAAATCAATGAGCAGTTCTTC. It translates to CASSYSGKINEQFF.

This clonotype was picked up one time. V usage is TRBV20-1 and J usage is TRBJ2-5; D is possibly TRBD2 (6 bases). CDR1 is DFQATT, CDR2 SNEGSKA, per germline (reference sequence). V gave up 2 bases and J gave up 1 base, with 11 bases separating them. The CDR3 is 14 residues long. The CDR3 DNA follows: TGCAGTGCTAGACCTCTAGCGCTCCAAGAGACCCAGTACTTC. Amino acid sequence: CSARPLALQETQYF.

The gene calls are TRBV20-1 and TRBJ2-3, with D maybe TRBD2 (6 bases). Trimming left V 0 bases short and J 8 bases short, with 12 bases between. The CDR3 sequence is 13 residues long. The germline gives CDR1 DFQATT, CDR2 SNEGSKA (reference sequence). CDR3 residues: CSAREGGVTTQYF. In DNA form, the CDR3 reads TGCAGTGCTAGAGAGGGGGGAGTGACTACGCAGTATTTT.

V is TRBV3-1 and J is TRBJ2-5, with 11 bases identical to TRBD2. CDR1 LGHDT and CDR2 YNNKEL come from the germline V gene (reference sequence). The CDR3 sequence is 14 residues long. V lost 6 bases to trimming and J lost 4 bases; unmatched junction nucleotides: 4. The chain's CDR3 is CASRHGLAGETQYF. The CDR3 bases are TGTGCCAGCAGACACGGACTAGCGGGAGAGACCCAGTACTTC.

This clonotype has a single count. The chain recombines TRBV28 with TRBJ2-2; weak D call: TRBD1 (5 bases). The CDR3 totals 14 residues. Germline CDR1 is MDHEN and CDR2 is SYDVKM. V was cut by 6 bases and J by 1 base, with 9 bases left in between. Here the CDR3 reads CASRGARNTGELFF. The CDR3, as DNA: TGTGCCAGCAGAGGGGCGCGGAACACCGGGGAGCTGTTTTTT.

The genes are TRBV18 and TRBJ2-1; D might be TRBD1 (5 bases). CDR3 length: 14 amino acids. V was trimmed by 2 bases and J by 8 bases, leaving 13 bases between them. The germline V gene encodes CDR1 KGHSH and CDR2 LQKENI. The CDR3 protein is CASSPDRNPYEQFF. CDR3 bases: TGTGCCAGCTCACCAGACAGAAACCCTTATGAGCAGTTCTTC.

The V call is TRBV29-1, the J call TRBJ2-7; 9 positions agree with TRBD1. With V trimmed by 1 base and J by 6 bases, 7 bases remained unmatched. Germline CDR1 and CDR2: SQVTM and ANQGSEA. The CDR3 contains 14 residues. The CDR3 loop reads CSVEVPDRGAEQYF. CDR3 in DNA: TGCAGCGTTGAAGTCCCGGACAGGGGCGCCGAGCAGTACTTC.

The V call is TRBV24-1, the J call TRBJ2-1, with 8 bases matching TRBD2. Trimming removed 12 bases from V and 9 bases from J; junction bases left unmatched: 12. CDR1 is KGHDR, CDR2 SFDVKD, per germline. CDR3 length: 13 residues. The CDR3 region has the DNA TGTGCCGCCGGGGGGGGAGTAAGAAGTGAGCAGTTCTTC. As protein: CAAGGGVRSEQFF.

V gene TRBV3-1 combines with J gene TRBJ1-5; no reliable D call. CDR1 LGHDT and CDR2 YNNKEL come from the germline V gene (reference sequence). The ends were cut back, 1 base at V and 5 bases at J, with 6 bases in the middle. CDR3 length: 13 residues. The CDR3 reads CASSQVFDQPQHF. The CDR3 coding sequence is TGTGCCAGCAGCCAAGTTTTTGATCAGCCCCAGCATTTT.

Only one count was recorded for this clonotype. J is TRBJ2-2 and V is TRBV19, with a possible D match to TRBD1 (6 bases). From germline, CDR1 is LNHDA and CDR2 SQIVND (reference sequence). The V and J ends lost 6 bases and 3 bases respectively, with 14 bases between them. The CDR3 loop spans 15 amino acids. The CDR3 region has the DNA TGTGCCAGTAGACCACAGGGAATCCACACCGGGGAGCTGTTTTTT. Protein sequence: CASRPQGIHTGELFF.

V usage is TRBV30 and J usage is TRBJ2-7; D gene ambiguous. CDR1 and CDR2 (germline): GTSNPN, SVGIG (reference sequence). V was pared by 3 bases and J by 2 bases, with 14 bases between. This CDR3 is 14 amino acids long. The CDR3 DNA reads as TGTGCCTGGAGAGGCGGTGGATGGACCTACGAGCAGTACTTC. Its protein product is CAWRGGGWTYEQYF.

The CDR3 DNA sequence: TGTGCCTGGAGCCGCAGAGCGGGGACTGAAGCTTTCTTT. It specifies CAWSRRAGTEAFF. The chain combines TRBV30 with TRBJ1-1; D is unresolved. Germline-derived CDR1 and CDR2 are GTSNPN and SVGIG (reference sequence). There are 13 residues in the CDR3. V dropped 3 bases and J dropped 5 bases, with 13 bases sitting between them.

V and J are TRBV12-3 or TRBV12-4 and TRBJ1-5, with D tentatively TRBD1 (6 bases). This CDR3 region has 13 residues. The ends were cut back, 3 bases at V and 7 bases at J, with 10 bases in the middle. The CDR3 DNA sequence: TGTGCCAGCAGTTTGGTGCAGGGGCAGCCCCAGCATTTT. It codes for CASSLVQGQPQHF.

This chain links TRBV29-1 with TRBJ2-2; D gene uncertain. The CDR3 loop spans 11 amino acids. V lost 5 bases and J lost 3, with 4 bases in between. Per the germline V gene, CDR1 is SQVTM and CDR2 is ANQGSEA. The CDR3 DNA sequence: TGCAGCGTTTACGACACCGGGGAGCTGTTTTTT. Its protein is CSVYDTGELFF.

This clonotype has just one count. This rearrangement joins TRBV20-1 to TRBJ1-1, with D unresolved. V lost 5 bases, J lost 1 base, and 17 bases lay in between. In germline, CDR1 is DFQATT, CDR2 SNEGSKA (reference sequence). The CDR3 has 15 amino acids. CDR3 protein: CSAHKGSTRNTEAFF. CDR3 coding DNA: TGCAGTGCTCACAAGGGTTCGACCAGGAACACTGAAGCTTTCTTT.

The genes are TRBV25-1 and TRBJ1-2; 7 bases line up with TRBD1. Germline loops: CDR1 MGHDK, CDR2 SYGVNS. V lost 7 bases, J lost 14 bases, and 16 bases stayed unmatched. The CDR3 has 13 amino acids. For the CDR3, the DNA is TGTGCCAGCATTGACCCCTCGACAGGGAGATTTACCTTC. This translates into CASIDPSTGRFTF.